This entry lists 18 T cell receptor beta chains sequenced from one sample in a study of T cell responses to AZD1222 COVID-19 vaccine (dated by TCRdb to the early 2020s). Library prep was done by the immunoSEQ multiplex PCR assay. TCRdb provides this immuneACCESS table in a form limited to in-frame rearrangements. Some clones are lacking; in checked studies, under half of them reflect an unresolved V gene, and why the rest are absent is not known. A total of under 170,000 clones appear in this sample, approximately 90% of them only once. The ten largest clonotypes hold more than 3% of the sample. Per the publication, the time point label means: about 28 days (+/-7) after the second vaccine dose. This specimen consisted of peripheral blood, obtained 28 days after the second AZD1222 dose. Receptors originate from an adult who received the AZD1222 COVID-19 vaccine.

The chain recombines TRBV2 with TRBJ2-6, with D possibly called TRBD1 or TRBD2 (5 bases each). Germline assignment: CDR1 SNHLY and CDR2 FYNNEI. The CDR3 totals 16 residues. Deletions cut 3 bases from V and 0 bases from J, with 9 bases between. CDR3 sequence reads: CASSEGRFSGANVLTF. CDR3 coding DNA: TGTGCCAGCAGTGAGGGACGTTTCTCTGGGGCCAACGTCCTGACTTTC.

The gene calls are TRBV3-1 (or the pseudogene TRBV3-2) and TRBJ2-1; 7 positions agree with TRBD2. The CDR3 totals 15 residues. The germline CDR1 and CDR2 sequences are LGHDT and YNNKEL (reference sequence). Trimming at V came to 5 bases and at J to 2 bases, leaving 6 bases not matched to a gene. CDR3 nucleotides: TGTGCCAGCAGCATGTACACTAGCGCCTACAATGAGCAGTTCTTC. Translation: CASSMYTSAYNEQFF.

The V call is TRBV5-4, the J call TRBJ1-2; 8 bases align to TRBD1. This CDR3 has 15 amino acids. V was pared by 3 bases and J by 4 bases, with 8 bases of the junction left unmatched. Germline assignment: CDR1 SGHNT and CDR2 YYREEE (reference sequence). The CDR3 reads CASSSGTGRLYGYTF. For the CDR3, the DNA is TGTGCCAGCAGCTCCGGGACAGGTCGACTCTATGGCTACACCTTC.

This clone has just one count. The CDR3 spells CAWRDWGLGYGYTF. The CDR3 nucleotides read TGTGCCTGGAGAGATTGGGGGCTAGGATATGGCTACACCTTC. The chain has TRBV30 and TRBJ1-2; perhaps TRBD1 as D (6 bases). The CDR3 is 14 amino acids. Germline V gives CDR1 GTSNPN, CDR2 SVGIG (reference sequence). V was cut by 3 bases and J by 5 bases, with 16 bases left in between. Variable domain in full (rest from reference TRBV30 and TRBJ1-2): SQTIHQWPATLVQPVGSPLSLECTVEGTSNPNLYWYRQAAGRGLQLLFYSVGIGQISSEVPQNLSASRPQDRQFILSSKKLLLSDSGFYLCAWRDWGLGYGYTFGSGTRLTVV.

V gene TRBV2 combines with J gene TRBJ2-1; TRBD2 matches 8 bases. Germline assignment: CDR1 SNHLY and CDR2 FYNNEI. V shed 2 bases and J 4 bases; nucleotides not matched to a gene: 7. The CDR3 is 16 residues long. CDR3 sequence: CASSEMTGGEYNEQFF. CDR3 sequence (DNA): TGTGCCAGCAGTGAAATGACGGGAGGGGAATACAATGAGCAGTTCTTC.

This rearrangement joins TRBV6-5 to TRBJ1-4; D may be TRBD1 (5 bases). In germline, CDR1 is MNHEY, CDR2 SVGAGI. V was shortened by 8 bases and J by 10 bases, with 23 bases between the two germline ends. CDR3 size: 15 residues. CDR3 nucleotide sequence: TGTGCCAGCGGGCGGAGGGGAGACAGTGCATCAAAACTGTTTTTT. The encoded protein is CASGRRGDSASKLFF.

The chain combines TRBV30 with TRBJ2-1; 10 nucleotides agree with TRBD2. CDR1 is GTSNPN and CDR2 is SVGIG in the germline V gene (reference sequence). The CDR3 totals 12 residues. V trimming: 5 bases; J trimming: 10 bases; junction bases outside the gene matches: 5. The CDR3 here is CAWLSGRGEQFF. Written as DNA, the CDR3 is TGTGCCTGGTTGAGCGGGAGGGGAGAGCAGTTCTTC.

For the CDR3, the DNA is TGTGCCAGCTCAGGCCCCTACGAGCAGTACTTC. Translation gives CASSGPYEQYF. The chain carries TRBV7-8 and TRBJ2-7; the D is unclear. The CDR3 runs to 11 residues. V shed 8 bases and J shed 2 bases, with 7 bases lying between them. CDR1 and CDR2 (germline): SGHVS, FQNEAQ.

This chain links TRBV27 with TRBJ2-7; 10 nucleotides match TRBD2. Unmatched junction bases numbered 5, after V lost 4 bases and J lost 5 bases. This CDR3 is 14 amino acids long. Germline CDR1 reads MNHEY; CDR2 reads SMNVEV (reference sequence). The CDR3 sequence: CASSSSGGVDEQYF. The CDR3 DNA sequence: TGTGCCAGCAGTTCTAGCGGGGGTGTGGACGAGCAGTACTTC.

This chain connects TRBV24-1 to TRBJ2-1; 7 bases are shared with TRBD1. The germline V gene has CDR1 KGHDR and CDR2 SFDVKD. V gave up 4 bases and J gave up 5 bases; unmatched junction bases: 10. CDR3 length: 16 amino acids. CDR3 nucleotides: TGTGCCACCAGTGACCCGGGACAGTTGGGAGACAATGAGCAGTTCTTC. Translation: CATSDPGQLGDNEQFF.

The chain links TRBV4-2 to TRBJ2-7; D may correspond to TRBD1 or TRBD2 (5 bases each). Trimming removed 0 bases from V and 3 bases from J, with 12 bases in between. The germline V gene has CDR1 LGHNA and CDR2 YNFKEQ. This CDR3 spans 15 amino acids. Here the CDR3 reads CASSQDRDPYYEQYF. DNA for the CDR3: TGTGCCAGCAGCCAAGATCGGGACCCATACTACGAGCAGTACTTC.

This clone was recorded once. V and J are TRBV29-1 and TRBJ2-1; 7 nucleotides align to TRBD2. Germline V CDR1 and CDR2: SQVTM, ANQGSEA. V dropped 7 bases and J dropped 0; count of bases not matched to a gene: 15. This CDR3 has 17 residues. The DNA of the CDR3 is TGCAGCGCCGAGCCAGCGGGATGGGAGAGCTCCTACAATGAGCAGTTCTTC. It specifies CSAEPAGWESSYNEQFF.

CDR3 sequence: CASSGRRAFF. As DNA, the CDR3 is TGTGCCAGCAGTGGTAGACGAGCTTTCTTT. The chain joins TRBV2 to TRBJ1-1; D gene unclear. The CDR3 is 10 amino acids. The V end was cut by 4 bases, the J end by 10 bases, with 7 bases between. Germline lookup yields CDR1 SNHLY and CDR2 FYNNEI. The whole variable domain, filled in from reference TRBV2 and TRBJ1-1, reads EPEVTQTPSHQVTQMGQEVILRCVPISNHLYFYWYRQILGQKVEFLVSFYNNEISEKSEIFDDQFSVERPDGSNFTLKIRSTKLEDSAMYFCASSGRRAFFGQGTRLTVV.

The gene calls are TRBV2 and TRBJ1-5; no clear D. Between the trimmed V and J ends, which lost 7 bases and 0 bases, there was a span of 10 bases. CDR1 is SNHLY, CDR2 FYNNEI, per germline. The CDR3 has 14 residues. CDR3 coding DNA: TGTGCCAGCACTATTACAGATAGCAATCAGCCCCAGCATTTT. Protein: CASTITDSNQPQHF. The full variable domain, its missing parts supplied by reference TRBV2 and TRBJ1-5, is EPEVTQTPSHQVTQMGQEVILRCVPISNHLYFYWYRQILGQKVEFLVSFYNNEISEKSEIFDDQFSVERPDGSNFTLKIRSTKLEDSAMYFCASTITDSNQPQHFGDGTRLSIL.

The rearrangement joins TRBV10-3 to TRBJ1-4; D not certain. This CDR3 spans 13 amino acids. Germline V gene lookup returns CDR1 ENHRY and CDR2 SYGVKD. Trimming took 6 bases from V and 0 from J, leaving 5 bases between them. The CDR3 here is CAIRHATNEKLFF. Written as DNA, the CDR3 is TGTGCCATCAGACACGCAACTAATGAAAAACTGTTTTTT.

This chain connects TRBV30 to TRBJ1-3; no definite D call. The germline V gene encodes CDR1 GTSNPN and CDR2 SVGIG (reference sequence). The CDR3 extends over 14 amino acids. Trimming pared 3 bases from V and 1 base from J, leaving 10 bases between. The CDR3 is CAWRSPGSGNTIYF. The CDR3 coding sequence is TGTGCCTGGAGAAGCCCGGGTTCTGGAAACACCATATATTTT.

The CDR3 region has the DNA TGTGCCACCTACAAGGTGGGAGAAAAACTGTTTTTT. Translation: CATYKVGEKLFF. The chain joins TRBV15 to TRBJ1-4; D ambiguous. Trimming stripped 8 bases from V and 8 bases from J, with 12 bases between. This CDR3 spans 12 amino acids. Germline lookup yields CDR1 LNHNV and CDR2 YYDKDF (reference sequence).

The V call is TRBV19, the J call TRBJ1-2; no definite D call. Trimming removed 3 bases at V and 5 bases at J, with 10 bases between. This CDR3 spans 13 amino acids. The germline V gene has CDR1 LNHDA and CDR2 SQIVND (reference sequence). The CDR3 protein is CASSIAGPYGYTF. CDR3 in DNA: TGTGCCAGTAGTATTGCGGGCCCTTATGGCTACACCTTC.